This TCR beta chain was recorded in a study of T cells in Graves' hyperthyroidism and ophthalmopathy. Amplification yielded TCR beta CDR3 regions, with RNA transcripts as the source. TCR CDR3 underwent first-round RT-PCR with the HTBI primer set. Each CDR3 protein is one row after TCRdb ran MiXCR on the multiplex PCR reads. This sample has about 46,000 distinct CDR3 sequences, with 49% found just once. The CDR3 covers 14 residues. V trimming: 1 base; J trimming: 7 bases; junction bases outside the gene matches: 5. The germline CDR1 and CDR2 sequences are MGHRA and YSYEKL. Material for sequencing was peripheral blood or thyroid tissue (not recorded which). The V gene is TRBV4-1, the J gene TRBJ2-7; 9 nucleotides match TRBD2. The clonotype originates from a woman aged 45 to 65 with Graves' hyperthyroidism. The CDR3 here is CASSQGVAGEEQYF. The DNA for the CDR3 is TGCGCCAGCAGCCAAGGCGTAGCGGGAGAAGAGCAGTACTTC.